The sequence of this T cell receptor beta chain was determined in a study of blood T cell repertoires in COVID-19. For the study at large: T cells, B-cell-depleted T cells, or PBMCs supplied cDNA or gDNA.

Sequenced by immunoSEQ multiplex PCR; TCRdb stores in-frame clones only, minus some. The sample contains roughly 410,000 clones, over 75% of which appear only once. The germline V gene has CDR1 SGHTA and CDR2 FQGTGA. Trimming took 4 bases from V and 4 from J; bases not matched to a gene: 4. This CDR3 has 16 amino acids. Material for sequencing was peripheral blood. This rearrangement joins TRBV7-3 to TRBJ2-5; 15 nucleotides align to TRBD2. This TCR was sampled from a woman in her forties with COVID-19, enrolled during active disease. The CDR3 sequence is CASSSGLAGGPETQYF. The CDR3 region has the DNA TGTGCCAGCAGCTCCGGACTAGCGGGGGGGCCAGAGACCCAGTACTTC. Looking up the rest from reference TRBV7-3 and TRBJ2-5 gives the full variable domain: GAGVSQTPSNKVTEKGKYVELRCDPISGHTALYWYRQSLGQGPEFLIYFQGTGAADDSGLPNDRFFAVRPEGSVSTLKIQRTERGDSAVYLCASSSGLAGGPETQYFGPGTRLLVL.